This T cell receptor (beta chain) was retrieved from a study of technical replicates of blood from several donors. The data were produced by immunoSEQ multiplex PCR, yet TCRdb's version contains in-frame clones alone and is incomplete. The sample carries 55,000 to 80,000 clones, 93% recorded once. V lost 8 bases to trimming and J lost 4 bases; unmatched junction nucleotides: 5. This CDR3 has 13 residues. Looked up from germline, CDR1 is MDHEN and CDR2 is SYDVKM. The sample taken for sequencing was T cells isolated from PBMCs. The sequence was collected from a human donor in good health. This chain connects TRBV28 to TRBJ2-7, with TRBD2 matching over 10 bases. CDR3 amino acids: CASLAGDKYEQYF. For the CDR3, the DNA is TGTGCCAGCCTAGCGGGAGATAAGTACGAGCAGTACTTC.